Listed below are T cell receptor beta chains from one sample, sequenced in a study of T cell responses to AZD1222 COVID-19 vaccine. The table came from immunoSEQ multiplex PCR; TCRdb's copy has only in-frame clones and leaves some out. The sample gives under 70,000 clones, roughly nine tenths of which show up once; around 15% is in the top ten. The material was peripheral blood, obtained 28 days after the second AZD1222 dose. The receptors come from an adult who received the AZD1222 COVID-19 vaccine. Both conserved end residues are part of each CDR3. A D gene is named only where the DNA matches it firmly. The size field is filled for only some rows; it gives once, few, many or a size class.

TRBD1	TRBV19	TRBJ2-4	-	TGTGCCAGTAGTGCGCGTCCAGGGGGTGACATTCAGTACTTC	CASSARPGGDIQYF
-	TRBV21-1	TRBJ2-7	-	TGTGCCAGCAGCAAGGGACTAGATGATCACGAGCAGTACTTC	CASSKGLDDHEQYF
TRBD2	TRBV6-5	TRBJ2-5	-	TGTGCCAGCAGTTACTCGAGCGGGGGGGAGACCCAGTACTTC	CASSYSSGGETQYF
TRBD1	TRBV14	TRBJ2-5	-	TGTGCCAGCAGCCAAGATACAGGGCTCGCAGGGGGAGAGACCCAGTACTTC	CASSQDTGLAGGETQYF
-	TRBV6-5	TRBJ2-5	-	TGTGCCAGCAGCAAATCAGGGAATCAGGGGGAGACCCAGTACTTC	CASSKSGNQGETQYF
TRBD2	TRBV18	TRBJ2-1	-	TGTGCCAGCTCAAGAGCGGGAGGGGTCGATGAGCAGTTCTTC	CASSRAGGVDEQFF
-	TRBV5-1	TRBJ2-1	once	TGCGCCAGCAGCTGGGGAGCGGCAGCCTACAATGAGCAGTTCTTC	CASSWGAAAYNEQFF
-	TRBV7-8	TRBJ1-2	-	TGTGCCAGCAGCTTAGCTGGGGGCGGAGGCTACACCTTC	CASSLAGGGGYTF
-	TRBV10-3	TRBJ1-2	-	TGTGCCATCAGTGAGTCAGGGGACTATGGCTACACCTTC	CAISESGDYGYTF
TRBD1	TRBV7-2	TRBJ1-2	-	TGTGCCAGCAGCTTCGTGTTGACAGGGGAAAACTATGGCTACACCTTC	CASSFVLTGENYGYTF
-	TRBV6-1	TRBJ1-1	-	TGTGCCAGCAGTGAAGAGGGAGAGAACACTGAAGCTTTCTTT	CASSEEGENTEAFF
-	TRBV11-3	TRBJ2-3	-	TGTGCCAGCAGCTTAGAACCCAGGGGTGGCGCAGATACGCAGTATTTT	CASSLEPRGGADTQYF
-	TRBV2	TRBJ2-7	-	TGTGCCAGCAGTGAATCTCCGATAACCGAGCAGTACTTC	CASSESPITEQYF
-	TRBV6-5	TRBJ1-4	-	TGTGCCAGCAGCGCTAACAGGGCGACTAATGAAAAACTGTTTTTT	CASSANRATNEKLFF
TRBD2	TRBV19	TRBJ2-3	-	TGTGCCAGTAGTCCGACTAGCGGGAGTGCAGATACGCAGTATTTT	CASSPTSGSADTQYF
TRBD2	TRBV10-3	TRBJ2-1	once	TGTGCCATCAGTGAGGGACTAGCGGGAGGCTACAATGAGCAGTTCTTC	CAISEGLAGGYNEQFF
-	TRBV6-5	TRBJ1-3	-	TGTGCCAGCAGTTTGGGAGGACATCTCTCTGGAAACACCATATATTTT	CASSLGGHLSGNTIYF
-	TRBV11-2	TRBJ1-3	-	TGTGCCAGCAGTTCGAATGGGGGCTCTGGAAACACCATATATTTT	CASSSNGGSGNTIYF
-	TRBV7-9	TRBJ1-1	-	TGTGCCAGCAGCCTCTCGGGGAACACTGAAGCTTTCTTT	CASSLSGNTEAFF
-	TRBV19	TRBJ1-1	-	TGTGCCAGTAGTGCAGGTGCTGAAGCTTTCTTT	CASSAGAEAFF
TRBD2	TRBV19	TRBJ2-1	-	TGTGCCAGTAGTAATCGACTAGCGGGAAGCGATGAGCAGTTCTTC	CASSNRLAGSDEQFF
-	TRBV3-1/TRBV3-2	TRBJ1-6	-	TGTGCCAGCAGCGAGCAGGGCGACAATTCACCCCTCCACTTT	CASSEQGDNSPLHF
-	TRBV5-4	TRBJ1-6	-	TGTGCCAGCAGCTTGGGACAGACAGCTTCACCCCTCCACTTT	CASSLGQTASPLHF
-	TRBV15	TRBJ1-2	-	TGTGCCACCAGCAGAGGAATAGGGACAAGCTATGGCTACACCTTC	CATSRGIGTSYGYTF
-	TRBV4-1	TRBJ2-3	few	TGCGCCAGCAGCCAAGAGGGGGGCCTGGCAGATACGCAGTATTTT	CASSQEGGLADTQYF
-	TRBV12-3/TRBV12-4	TRBJ2-1	once	TGTGCCAGCAGGGGGTTTCGAGAGCAGTTCTTC	CASRGFREQFF
TRBD2	TRBV11-3	TRBJ2-1	-	TGTGCCAGCAGCTTAGTTTTTCTTGTAGCGGGACGGCCCTACAATGAGCAGTTCTTC	CASSLVFLVAGRPYNEQFF
-	TRBV6-5	TRBJ1-2	-	TGTGCCAGCAGTTACCTAGGACAGCCGAATTTTGGCTACACCTTC	CASSYLGQPNFGYTF
-	TRBV19	TRBJ1-2	-	TGTGCCAGTACCCTACCCCAGGGCATATATGGCTACACCTTC	CASTLPQGIYGYTF
-	TRBV18	TRBJ1-2	-	TGTGCCAGCTCACCAGCCTCCGGGGAGGACTACACCTTC	CASSPASGEDYTF
-	TRBV7-7	TRBJ2-3	-	TGTGCCAGCAGCAAGAACCCTGGCACAGATACGCAGTATTTT	CASSKNPGTDTQYF
TRBD2	TRBV10-1	TRBJ2-2	-	TGCGCCAGCACCGAAGAGAGACAGCTCCACCGACTAGCGCCAAACACCGGGGAGCTGTTTTTT	CASTEERQLHRLAPNTGELFF
-	TRBV29-1	TRBJ1-5	-	TGCAGCGTTGGGCAGCAAAGCAATCAGCCCCAGCATTTT	CSVGQQSNQPQHF